This T cell receptor beta chain was retrieved from a study of T-cell memory formation after mild COVID-19. TCRdb analysed the 5' RACE reads with MiXCR anew, one entry per CDR3 protein. The sample comprises some 490,000 distinct CDR3 sequences, 15% to 20% of which are singletons, and 12% rests with the top ten. The sample holds a few counts of this clonotype. No antigen is known for it. General study findings and limits: Day 37-peaking second-wave clones had unconfirmed SARS-CoV-2 specificity.

There are 11 residues in the CDR3. CDR1 and CDR2 from the germline V gene are MNHNY and SVGAGI (reference sequence). The receptor comes from an adult woman who had mild COVID-19 (a few samples of this study predate the infection). Cell type and time point are not known. Sequencing input: PBMCs or a T cell subset sorted from them (not recorded which). V usage is TRBV6-6 and J usage is TRBJ2-7; tentatively, D is TRBD2 (6 bases). In DNA, the CDR3 is TGTGCTGGGGGGACGACCTACGAGCAGTACTTC. Translated, it gives CAGGTTYEQYF.